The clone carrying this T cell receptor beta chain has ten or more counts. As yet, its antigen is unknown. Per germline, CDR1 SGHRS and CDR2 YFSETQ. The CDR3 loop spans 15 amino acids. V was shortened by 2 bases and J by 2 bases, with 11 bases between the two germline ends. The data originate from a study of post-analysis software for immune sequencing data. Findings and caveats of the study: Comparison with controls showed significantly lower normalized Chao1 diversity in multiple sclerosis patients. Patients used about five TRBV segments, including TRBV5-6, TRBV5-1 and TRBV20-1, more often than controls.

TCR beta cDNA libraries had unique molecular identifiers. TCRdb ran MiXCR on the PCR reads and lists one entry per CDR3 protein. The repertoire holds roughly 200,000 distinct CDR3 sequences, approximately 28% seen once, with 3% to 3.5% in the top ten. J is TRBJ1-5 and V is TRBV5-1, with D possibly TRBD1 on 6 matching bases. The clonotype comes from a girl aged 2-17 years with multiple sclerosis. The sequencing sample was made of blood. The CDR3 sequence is CASSLQGGGNQPQHF. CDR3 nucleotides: TGCGCCAGCAGCTTACAGGGAGGAGGCAATCAGCCCCAGCATTTT. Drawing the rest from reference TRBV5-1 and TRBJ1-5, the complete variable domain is KAGVTQTPRYLIKTRGQQVTLSCSPISGHRSVSWYQQTPGQGLQFLFEYFSETQRNKGNFPGRFSGRQFSNSRSEMNVSTLELGDSALYLCASSLQGGGNQPQHFGDGTRLSIL.